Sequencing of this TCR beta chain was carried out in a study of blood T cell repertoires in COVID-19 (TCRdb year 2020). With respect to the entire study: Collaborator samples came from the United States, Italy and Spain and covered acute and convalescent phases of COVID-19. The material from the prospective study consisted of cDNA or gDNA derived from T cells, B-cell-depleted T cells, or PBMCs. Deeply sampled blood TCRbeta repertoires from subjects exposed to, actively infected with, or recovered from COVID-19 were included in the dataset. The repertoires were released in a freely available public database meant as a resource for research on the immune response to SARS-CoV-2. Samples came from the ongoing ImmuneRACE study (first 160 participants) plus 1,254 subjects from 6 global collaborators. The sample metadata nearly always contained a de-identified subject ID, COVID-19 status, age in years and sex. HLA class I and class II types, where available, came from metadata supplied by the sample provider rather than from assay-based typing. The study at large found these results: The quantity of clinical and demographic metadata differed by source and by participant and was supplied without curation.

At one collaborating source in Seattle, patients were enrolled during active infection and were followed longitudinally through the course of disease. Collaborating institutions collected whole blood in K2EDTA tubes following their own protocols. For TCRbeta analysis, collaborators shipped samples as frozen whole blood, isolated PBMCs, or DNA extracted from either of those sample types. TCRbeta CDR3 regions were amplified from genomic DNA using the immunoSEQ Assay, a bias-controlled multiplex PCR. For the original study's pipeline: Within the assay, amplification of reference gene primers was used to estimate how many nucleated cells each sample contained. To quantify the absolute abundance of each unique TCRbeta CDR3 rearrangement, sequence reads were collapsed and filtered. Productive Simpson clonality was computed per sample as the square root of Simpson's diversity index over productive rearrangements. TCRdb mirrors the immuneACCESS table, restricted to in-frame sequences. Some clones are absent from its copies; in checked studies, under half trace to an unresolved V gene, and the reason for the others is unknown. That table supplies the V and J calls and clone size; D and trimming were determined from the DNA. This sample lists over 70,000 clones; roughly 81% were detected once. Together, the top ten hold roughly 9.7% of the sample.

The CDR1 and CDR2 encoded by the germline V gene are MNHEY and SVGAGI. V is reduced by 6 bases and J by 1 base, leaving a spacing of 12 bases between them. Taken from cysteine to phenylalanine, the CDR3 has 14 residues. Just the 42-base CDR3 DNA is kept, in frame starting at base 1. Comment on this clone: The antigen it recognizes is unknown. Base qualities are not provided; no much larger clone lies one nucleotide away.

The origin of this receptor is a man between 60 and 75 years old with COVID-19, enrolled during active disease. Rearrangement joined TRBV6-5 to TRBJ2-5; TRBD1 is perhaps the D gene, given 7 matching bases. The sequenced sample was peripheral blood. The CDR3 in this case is CASRPQGGQETQYF. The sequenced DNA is TGTGCCAGCAGGCCCCAGGGGGGCCAAGAGACCCAGTACTTC.